This T cell receptor beta chain emerged from a study of blood T cell repertoires in COVID-19. About the research overall: From the United States, Italy and Spain came samples of acute and convalescent COVID-19. Sources were T cells, B-cell-depleted T cells, or PBMCs; the material itself was cDNA or gDNA.

Study processing details: For nucleated cells, counts were estimated from reference gene primer amplification. TCRdb's copy holds only in-frame clones and misses some; the assay was immunoSEQ multiplex PCR. The D gene and trimming were derived from the DNA, and the V and J assignments and clone size from that table. Seen here are about 52,000 clones, roughly four fifths observed once, and the top ten hold under 30%. Germline loops: CDR1 MDHEN, CDR2 SYDVKM. Trimming at V came to 6 bases and at J to 2 bases, leaving 7 bases not matched to a gene. This CDR3 has 15 residues. Enrolled during active infection, Seattle patients were then followed longitudinally. A few counts support this clone.

The chain combines TRBV28 with TRBJ2-3; TRBD2 matches at 8 bases. Sequenced input: peripheral blood. The receptor's source is an elderly woman with COVID-19, enrolled during active disease. For the CDR3, the DNA is TGTGCCAGCAGCCTTGGACTAGCAGTCACAGATACGCAGTATTTT. Amino acid sequence: CASSLGLAVTDTQYF. Full variable domain (missing parts from reference TRBV28 and TRBJ2-3): DVKVTQSSRYLVKRTGEKVFLECVQDMDHENMFWYRQDPGLGLRLIYFSYDVKMKEKGDIPEGYSVSREKKERFSLILESASTNQTSMYLCASSLGLAVTDTQYFGPGTRLTVL.